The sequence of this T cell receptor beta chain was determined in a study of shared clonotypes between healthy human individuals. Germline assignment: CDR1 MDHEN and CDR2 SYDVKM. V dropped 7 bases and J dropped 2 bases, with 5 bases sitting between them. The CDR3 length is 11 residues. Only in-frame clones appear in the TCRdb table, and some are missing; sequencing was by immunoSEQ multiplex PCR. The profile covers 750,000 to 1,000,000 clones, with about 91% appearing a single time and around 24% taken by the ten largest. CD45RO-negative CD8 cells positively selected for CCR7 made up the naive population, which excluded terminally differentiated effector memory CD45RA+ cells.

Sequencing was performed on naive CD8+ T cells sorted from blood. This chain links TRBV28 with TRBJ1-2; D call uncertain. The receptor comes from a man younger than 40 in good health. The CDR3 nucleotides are TGTGCCAGCACAGGAAACTATGGCTACACCTTC. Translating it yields CASTGNYGYTF.